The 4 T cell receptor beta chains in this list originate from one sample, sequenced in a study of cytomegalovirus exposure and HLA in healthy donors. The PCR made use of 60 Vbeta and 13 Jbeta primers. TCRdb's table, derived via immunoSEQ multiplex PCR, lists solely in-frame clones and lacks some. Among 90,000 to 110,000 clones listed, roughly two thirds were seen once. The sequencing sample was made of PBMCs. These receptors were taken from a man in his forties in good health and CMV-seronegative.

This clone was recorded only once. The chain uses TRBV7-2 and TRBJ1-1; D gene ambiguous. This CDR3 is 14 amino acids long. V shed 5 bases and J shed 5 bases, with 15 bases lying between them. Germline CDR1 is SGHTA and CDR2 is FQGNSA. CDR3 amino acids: CASSATESGTEAFF. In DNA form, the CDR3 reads TGTGCCAGCAGCGCCACAGAGAGTGGGACTGAAGCTTTCTTT.

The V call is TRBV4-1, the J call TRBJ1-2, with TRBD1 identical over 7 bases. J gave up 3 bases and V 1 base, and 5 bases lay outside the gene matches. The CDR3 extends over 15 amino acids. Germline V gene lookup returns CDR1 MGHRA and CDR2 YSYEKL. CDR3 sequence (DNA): TGCGCCAGCAGCCAAGTCAGGGGGATGGACTATGGCTACACCTTC. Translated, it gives CASSQVRGMDYGYTF.

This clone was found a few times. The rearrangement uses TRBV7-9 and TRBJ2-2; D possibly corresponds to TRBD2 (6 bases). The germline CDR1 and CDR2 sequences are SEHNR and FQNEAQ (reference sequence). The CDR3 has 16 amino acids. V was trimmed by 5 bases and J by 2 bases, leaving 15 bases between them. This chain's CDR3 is CASSRLGLHNTGELFF. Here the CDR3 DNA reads TGTGCCAGCAGCCGCTTGGGACTCCATAACACCGGGGAGCTGTTTTTT.

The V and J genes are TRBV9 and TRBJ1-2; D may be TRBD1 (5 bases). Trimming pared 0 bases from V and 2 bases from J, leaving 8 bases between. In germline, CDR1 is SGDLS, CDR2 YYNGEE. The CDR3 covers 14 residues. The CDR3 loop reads CASSVDAGNYGYTF. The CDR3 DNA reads TGTGCCAGCAGCGTAGACGCAGGGAACTATGGCTACACCTTC.